The T cell receptor (beta chain) under discussion was sequenced for a study of blood T cell repertoires in COVID-19. Study as a whole: From the United States, Italy and Spain came samples of acute and convalescent COVID-19.

This clone was detected only a few times. The participants were between about 18 and 89 years old and came from some 23 US areas. Clinical histories supplied by participants themselves formed the basis of cohort assignment. TCRdb's copy holds only in-frame clones and misses some; the assay was immunoSEQ multiplex PCR. The sample has some 200,000 clones; around four fifths are singletons. CDR1 and CDR2 (germline): SQVTM, ANQGSEA. Trimming took 1 base from V and 2 from J, leaving 14 bases between them. The CDR3 extends over 15 amino acids. Sequencing input: PBMCs or T cells enriched from blood (not recorded which). The J gene is TRBJ1-2, the V gene TRBV29-1; tentative D call: TRBD1 (5 bases). This TCR was recovered from a man between 35 and 55 years old who had recovered from COVID-19. The CDR3 coding sequence is TGCAGCGTTGAAGGGGGCCGTCGGGCAAACTATGGCTACACCTTC. Amino acids: CSVEGGRRANYGYTF.